The subject of this entry is one TCR beta chain. The antigen remains undetermined. These data originate in a study of OX40 agonist ivuxolimab in advanced cancers. As for the study in general: Ivuxolimab, which patients received intravenously every 2 weeks, was dosed at 0.01 to 10 mg/kg. Under the entry rules, prior anti-PD-1, anti-PD-L1 or anti-CTLA-4 therapy was allowed, and around 40% had some. The study's findings and limits: Fewer expanded clones were found on average in CD4+ than in CD8+ T cells.

Measured with immunoSEQ multiplex PCR; TCRdb has only the in-frame clones, and not every one. The table has 40,000 to 50,000 clones, 70% to 90% seen once. V was pared by 5 bases and J by 0 bases, with 4 bases of the junction left unmatched. The CDR3 runs 14 residues. Germline CDR1 reads SGHNT; CDR2 reads YENEEA. The sequenced sample was CD4+ or CD8+ T cells sorted from blood, obtained in a trial of the OX40 agonist ivuxolimab. This receptor was identified in an adult with an advanced solid tumor such as melanoma, head and neck, liver or kidney cancer. The gene calls are TRBV11-3 and TRBJ2-7, with 7 bases fitting TRBD1. CDR3 in DNA: TGTGCCAGCAGCCACCGGGACAGCTCCTACGAGCAGTACTTC. Translated: CASSHRDSSYEQYF. Full variable domain (outside the CDR3, taken from reference TRBV11-3 and TRBJ2-7): EAGVVQSPRYKIIEKKQPVAFWCNPISGHNTLYWYLQNLGQGPELLIRYENEEAVDDSQLPKDRFSAERLKGVDSTLKIQPAELGDSAVYLCASSHRDSSYEQYFGPGTRLTVT.